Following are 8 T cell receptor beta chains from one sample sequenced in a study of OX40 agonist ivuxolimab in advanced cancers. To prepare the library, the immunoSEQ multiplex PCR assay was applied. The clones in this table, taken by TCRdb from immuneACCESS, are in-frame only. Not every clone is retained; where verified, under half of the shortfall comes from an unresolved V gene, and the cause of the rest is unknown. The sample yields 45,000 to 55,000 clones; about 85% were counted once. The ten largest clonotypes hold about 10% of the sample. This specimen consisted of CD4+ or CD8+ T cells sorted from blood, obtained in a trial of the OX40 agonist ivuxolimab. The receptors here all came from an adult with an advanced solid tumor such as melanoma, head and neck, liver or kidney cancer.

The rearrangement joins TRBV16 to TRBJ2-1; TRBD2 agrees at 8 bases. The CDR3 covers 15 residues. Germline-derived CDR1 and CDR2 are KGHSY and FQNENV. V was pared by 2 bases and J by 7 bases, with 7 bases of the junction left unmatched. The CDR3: CASSQRAGGGNEQFF. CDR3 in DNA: TGTGCCAGCAGCCAAAGGGCGGGAGGTGGTAATGAGCAGTTCTTC.

CDR3 loop: CASPRAVPGVNYGYTF. For the CDR3, the DNA is TGTGCCAGCCCGCGGGCAGTTCCTGGGGTTAACTATGGCTACACCTTC. This chain joins TRBV7-2 and TRBJ1-2; D is unclear. This CDR3 contains 16 residues. Trimming cost V 8 bases and J 1 base, with 20 bases left between them. Per the germline V gene, CDR1 is SGHTA and CDR2 is FQGNSA.

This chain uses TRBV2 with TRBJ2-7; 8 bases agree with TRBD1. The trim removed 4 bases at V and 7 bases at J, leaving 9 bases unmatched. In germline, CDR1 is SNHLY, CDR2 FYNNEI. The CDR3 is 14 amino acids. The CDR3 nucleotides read TGTGCCAGCAGTGTTGAACAGGGGGTTAGAGAGCAGTACTTC. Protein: CASSVEQGVREQYF.

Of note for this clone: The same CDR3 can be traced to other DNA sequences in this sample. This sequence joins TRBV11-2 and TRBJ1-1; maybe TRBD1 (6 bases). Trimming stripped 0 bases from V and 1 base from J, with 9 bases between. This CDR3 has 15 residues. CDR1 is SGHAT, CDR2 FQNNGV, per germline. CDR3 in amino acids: CASSLEGGGNTEAFF. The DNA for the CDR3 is TGTGCCAGCAGCTTAGAAGGGGGGGGGAACACTGAAGCTTTCTTT.

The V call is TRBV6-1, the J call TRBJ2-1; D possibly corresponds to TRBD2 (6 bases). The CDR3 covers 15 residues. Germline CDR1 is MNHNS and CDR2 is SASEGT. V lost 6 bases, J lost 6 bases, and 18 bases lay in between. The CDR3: CASSRGWRDGNEQFF. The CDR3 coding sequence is TGTGCCAGCAGCCGCGGATGGCGGGACGGCAATGAGCAGTTCTTC.

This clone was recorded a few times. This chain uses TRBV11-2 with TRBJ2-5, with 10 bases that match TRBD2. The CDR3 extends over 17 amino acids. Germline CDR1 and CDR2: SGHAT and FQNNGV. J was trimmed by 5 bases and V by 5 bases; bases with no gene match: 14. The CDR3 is CASSLRTSGGAWETQYF. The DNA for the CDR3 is TGTGCCAGCAGCCTCAGGACTAGCGGAGGAGCGTGGGAGACCCAGTACTTC.

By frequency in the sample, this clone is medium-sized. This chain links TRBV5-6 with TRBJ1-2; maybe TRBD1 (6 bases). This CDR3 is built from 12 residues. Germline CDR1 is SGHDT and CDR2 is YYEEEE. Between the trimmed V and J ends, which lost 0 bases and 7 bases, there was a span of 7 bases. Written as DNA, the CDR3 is TGTGCCAGCAGCTTGGGGGACACTGGCTACACCTTC. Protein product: CASSLGDTGYTF.

CDR3 residues: CASSGRQTYYEQYF. In DNA, the CDR3 is TGTGCCAGCAGTGGGCGACAGACATACTACGAGCAGTACTTC. The chain recombines TRBV2 with TRBJ2-5, with D possibly matching TRBD1 (5 bases). Matching the DNA end better, TRBJ2-7 makes the J call doubtful. Germline CDR1 is SNHLY and CDR2 is FYNNEI. The CDR3 has 14 amino acids.